The rows below give T cell receptor beta chains drawn from one sample of a study of technical replicates of blood from several donors. Assay used: immunoSEQ multiplex PCR; TCRdb lists only in-frame clones, some missing. Seen here are about 84,000 clones, around 97% observed once, and the top ten hold less than 0.2%. Sequenced: T cells isolated from PBMCs. The receptors originated from a human donor in good health. Each CDR3 is given with its conserved first and last residue. The order of the fields is J gene, D gene, V gene, clone size, CDR3 length, CDR3 DNA, CDR3 protein. D genes are given only for firm matches. Expanded clones are given a class, and other clones once, few, many or no size at all.

j_call: TRBJ2-7; d_call: -; v_call: TRBV7-9; clone_size: once; cdr3_length: 14; cdr3_nt: TGTGCCAGCAGCTTAGCTTACGGCTCCTACGAGCAGTACTTC; cdr3_aa: CASSLAYGSYEQYF
j_call: TRBJ1-5; d_call: -; v_call: TRBV19; clone_size: -; cdr3_length: 15; cdr3_nt: TGTGCCAGTAGTAACGGACCAGGACATGGCCAGCCCCAGCATTTT; cdr3_aa: CASSNGPGHGQPQHF
j_call: TRBJ1-2; d_call: -; v_call: TRBV7-2; clone_size: -; cdr3_length: 11; cdr3_nt: TGTGCCAGCAGCTTAGTCTCTGGCTACACCTTC; cdr3_aa: CASSLVSGYTF
j_call: TRBJ1-2; d_call: TRBD1; v_call: TRBV7-2; clone_size: once; cdr3_length: 14; cdr3_nt: TGTGCCAGCAGAACAGGGGGGAATAACTATGGCTACACCTTC; cdr3_aa: CASRTGGNNYGYTF
j_call: TRBJ2-7; d_call: -; v_call: TRBV27; clone_size: -; cdr3_length: 13; cdr3_nt: TGTGCCAGCACTTCAGGGCTCAGGTACGAGCAGTACTTC; cdr3_aa: CASTSGLRYEQYF
j_call: TRBJ2-7; d_call: TRBD1; v_call: TRBV28; clone_size: -; cdr3_length: 14; cdr3_nt: TGTGCCAGCAGCTTAGGGACAGGGGTCTACGAGCAGTACTTC; cdr3_aa: CASSLGTGVYEQYF
j_call: TRBJ2-2; d_call: -; v_call: TRBV18; clone_size: -; cdr3_length: 15; cdr3_nt: TGTGCCAGCTCACCCAAGACAGGGAACACCGGGGAGCTGTTTTTT; cdr3_aa: CASSPKTGNTGELFF
j_call: TRBJ2-1; d_call: TRBD2; v_call: TRBV7-2; clone_size: -; cdr3_length: 18; cdr3_nt: TGTGCCAGCAGCTCCAACCCGGCTAGCGGGGGGGGCTACAATGAGCAGTTCTTC; cdr3_aa: CASSSNPASGGGYNEQFF
j_call: TRBJ1-1; d_call: -; v_call: TRBV6-6; clone_size: -; cdr3_length: 16; cdr3_nt: TGTGCCAGCAGTTACTCCCAACGGGTGGCGAACACTGAAGCTTTCTTT; cdr3_aa: CASSYSQRVANTEAFF
j_call: TRBJ2-1; d_call: -; v_call: TRBV25-1; clone_size: -; cdr3_length: 15; cdr3_nt: TGTGCCAGCAGTGACGGGGGTTTCGGGGCAAATGAGCAGTTCTTC; cdr3_aa: CASSDGGFGANEQFF
j_call: TRBJ2-7; d_call: TRBD1; v_call: TRBV7-2; clone_size: -; cdr3_length: 16; cdr3_nt: TGTGCCAGCAGCTCACGGACAGGGAGGCCGTCCTACGAGCAGTACTTC; cdr3_aa: CASSSRTGRPSYEQYF
j_call: TRBJ2-1; d_call: TRBD1; v_call: TRBV11-3; clone_size: -; cdr3_length: 14; cdr3_nt: TGTGCCAGCAGCCCACGGGACAGGAACAATGAGCAGTTCTTC; cdr3_aa: CASSPRDRNNEQFF
j_call: TRBJ2-7; d_call: TRBD1; v_call: TRBV2; clone_size: -; cdr3_length: 15; cdr3_nt: TGTGCCAGCAGATCCCCGGGACAGGGGTCGTACGAGCAGTACTTC; cdr3_aa: CASRSPGQGSYEQYF
j_call: TRBJ2-7; d_call: -; v_call: TRBV5-6; clone_size: -; cdr3_length: 11; cdr3_nt: TGTGCCAGCAGCGGGGGGTACGAGCAGTACTTC; cdr3_aa: CASSGGYEQYF
j_call: TRBJ2-5; d_call: -; v_call: TRBV25-1; clone_size: -; cdr3_length: 12; cdr3_nt: TGTGCCAGCACTATGAATTCGGAGACCCAGTACTTC; cdr3_aa: CASTMNSETQYF
j_call: TRBJ2-1; d_call: TRBD2; v_call: TRBV5-1; clone_size: -; cdr3_length: 14; cdr3_nt: TGCGCCAGCAGCATTAGCGGGAGGGACAATGAGCAGTTCTTC; cdr3_aa: CASSISGRDNEQFF
j_call: TRBJ1-1; d_call: -; v_call: TRBV5-1; clone_size: -; cdr3_length: 15; cdr3_nt: TGCGCCAGCAGCCTTCCCGGGAGCATGAACACTGAAGCTTTCTTT; cdr3_aa: CASSLPGSMNTEAFF
j_call: TRBJ2-7; d_call: TRBD2; v_call: TRBV5-4; clone_size: once; cdr3_length: 14; cdr3_nt: TGTGCCAGCAGCTTCCCGGGAGGGCCAAACGAGCAGTACTTC; cdr3_aa: CASSFPGGPNEQYF
j_call: TRBJ2-1; d_call: TRBD2; v_call: TRBV5-1; clone_size: -; cdr3_length: 14; cdr3_nt: TGCGCCAGCAGCATTTTAGCGGGACACAATGAGCAGTTCTTC; cdr3_aa: CASSILAGHNEQFF
j_call: TRBJ2-1; d_call: TRBD2; v_call: TRBV7-2; clone_size: -; cdr3_length: 14; cdr3_nt: TGTGCCAGCCGACTAGCGGGCTCCTACAATGAGCAGTTCTTC; cdr3_aa: CASRLAGSYNEQFF
j_call: TRBJ2-5; d_call: -; v_call: TRBV19; clone_size: -; cdr3_length: 16; cdr3_nt: TGTGCCAGTAGTCCCCTAGGGGGGGGGCTTTTAGAGACCCAGTACTTC; cdr3_aa: CASSPLGGGLLETQYF
j_call: TRBJ2-2; d_call: TRBD2; v_call: TRBV28; clone_size: -; cdr3_length: 17; cdr3_nt: TGTGCCAGCAGCCCTCCCGGACTAGCGGGAGACACCGGGGAGCTGTTTTTT; cdr3_aa: CASSPPGLAGDTGELFF
j_call: TRBJ1-5; d_call: -; v_call: TRBV4-1; clone_size: -; cdr3_length: 15; cdr3_nt: TGCGCCAGCAGCCTACAGATCAGTAGCAATCAGCCCCAGCATTTT; cdr3_aa: CASSLQISSNQPQHF
j_call: TRBJ2-2; d_call: TRBD2; v_call: TRBV28; clone_size: -; cdr3_length: 16; cdr3_nt: TGTGCCAGCAGTGTAATACTAGCGACGAACACCGGGGAGCTGTTTTTT; cdr3_aa: CASSVILATNTGELFF
j_call: TRBJ2-7; d_call: TRBD1; v_call: TRBV27; clone_size: -; cdr3_length: 16; cdr3_nt: TGTGCCAGCAGTTTGGGATGGATCGGACAGGTGTACGAGCAGTACTTC; cdr3_aa: CASSLGWIGQVYEQYF
j_call: TRBJ1-6; d_call: -; v_call: TRBV29-1; clone_size: -; cdr3_length: 13; cdr3_nt: TGCAGCGTTAAGAGGACAGTGAATTCACCCCTCCACTTT; cdr3_aa: CSVKRTVNSPLHF
j_call: TRBJ2-7; d_call: TRBD2; v_call: TRBV5-1; clone_size: -; cdr3_length: 15; cdr3_nt: TGCGCCAGCAGCTTGGCGGGACTAGGCACCTACGAGCAGTACTTC; cdr3_aa: CASSLAGLGTYEQYF
j_call: TRBJ2-7; d_call: TRBD2; v_call: TRBV27; clone_size: -; cdr3_length: 16; cdr3_nt: TGTGCCAGCAGTTTACAGACCGGGACTAGTTTCCACGAGCAGTACTTC; cdr3_aa: CASSLQTGTSFHEQYF
j_call: TRBJ1-1; d_call: -; v_call: TRBV30; clone_size: -; cdr3_length: 13; cdr3_nt: TGTGCCTGGAGTGTAGTGTCTTTCTATGAAGCTTTCTTT; cdr3_aa: CAWSVVSFYEAFF
j_call: TRBJ1-2; d_call: TRBD1; v_call: TRBV11-2; clone_size: -; cdr3_length: 17; cdr3_nt: TGTGCCAGCAGCTTAGACACCTTCCGGACAGGGGACTATGGCTACACCTTC; cdr3_aa: CASSLDTFRTGDYGYTF
j_call: TRBJ1-1; d_call: -; v_call: TRBV29-1; clone_size: -; cdr3_length: 13; cdr3_nt: TGCAGCGTTGAAGATCTTGACATACTGGGAGCTTTCTTT; cdr3_aa: CSVEDLDILGAFF
j_call: TRBJ2-2; d_call: -; v_call: TRBV9; clone_size: -; cdr3_length: 15; cdr3_nt: TGTGCCAGCAGCGTAGCTTACATGAACACCGGGGAGCTGTTTTTT; cdr3_aa: CASSVAYMNTGELFF
j_call: TRBJ1-1; d_call: -; v_call: TRBV30; clone_size: -; cdr3_length: 13; cdr3_nt: TGTGCCTCCGGGGTCTATGGGAACACTGAAGCTTTCTTT; cdr3_aa: CASGVYGNTEAFF
j_call: TRBJ2-2; d_call: TRBD2; v_call: TRBV10-1; clone_size: -; cdr3_length: 17; cdr3_nt: TGCGCCAGCAGTGAGTTCATAGCGGGGCCTAACACCGGGGAGCTGTTTTTT; cdr3_aa: CASSEFIAGPNTGELFF
j_call: TRBJ1-1; d_call: -; v_call: TRBV30; clone_size: -; cdr3_length: 14; cdr3_nt: TGTGCCTGGAGTGAGGGCAGGGGTTTATCTGAAGCTTTCTTT; cdr3_aa: CAWSEGRGLSEAFF
j_call: TRBJ1-6; d_call: TRBD1; v_call: TRBV5-1; clone_size: -; cdr3_length: 13; cdr3_nt: TGCGCCAGCAGCTTGGACAGGGGCTCACCCCTCCACTTT; cdr3_aa: CASSLDRGSPLHF
j_call: TRBJ2-1; d_call: TRBD2; v_call: TRBV6-5; clone_size: -; cdr3_length: 15; cdr3_nt: TGTGCCAGCAGTTCGACACGAGGGAGGGACAATGAGCAGTTCTTC; cdr3_aa: CASSSTRGRDNEQFF
j_call: TRBJ1-1; d_call: -; v_call: TRBV4-2; clone_size: -; cdr3_length: 13; cdr3_nt: TGTGCCAGCAGCCCCGCAGTAAGCACTGAAGCTTTCTTT; cdr3_aa: CASSPAVSTEAFF
j_call: TRBJ1-2; d_call: -; v_call: TRBV28; clone_size: -; cdr3_length: 14; cdr3_nt: TGTGCCAGCTTTAGGTTGGGCTCTAACTATGGCTACACCTTC; cdr3_aa: CASFRLGSNYGYTF
j_call: TRBJ2-1; d_call: TRBD1; v_call: TRBV5-1; clone_size: -; cdr3_length: 15; cdr3_nt: TGCGCCAGCAGCCCGGGACAGGGAGGAATGAATGAGCAGTTCTTC; cdr3_aa: CASSPGQGGMNEQFF